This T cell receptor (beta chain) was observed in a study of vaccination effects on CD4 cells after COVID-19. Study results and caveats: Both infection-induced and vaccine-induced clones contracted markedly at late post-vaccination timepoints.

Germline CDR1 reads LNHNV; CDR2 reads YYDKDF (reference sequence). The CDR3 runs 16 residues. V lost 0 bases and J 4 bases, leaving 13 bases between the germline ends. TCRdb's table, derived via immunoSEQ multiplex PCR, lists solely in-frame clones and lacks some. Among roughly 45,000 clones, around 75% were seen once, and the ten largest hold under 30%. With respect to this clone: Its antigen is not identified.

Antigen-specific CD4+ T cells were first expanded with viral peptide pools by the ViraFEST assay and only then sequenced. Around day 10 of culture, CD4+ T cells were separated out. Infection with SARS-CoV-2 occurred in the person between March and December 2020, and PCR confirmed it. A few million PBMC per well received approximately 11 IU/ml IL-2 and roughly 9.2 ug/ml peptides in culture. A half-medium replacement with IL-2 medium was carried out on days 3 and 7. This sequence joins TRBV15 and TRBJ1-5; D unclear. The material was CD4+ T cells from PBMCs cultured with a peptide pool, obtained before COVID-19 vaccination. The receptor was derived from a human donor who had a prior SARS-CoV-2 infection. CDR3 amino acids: CATSRDEAGWNQPQHF. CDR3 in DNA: TGTGCCACCAGCAGAGATGAGGCAGGATGGAATCAGCCCCAGCATTTT.